The present entry profiles one T cell receptor beta chain with its context. The data derive from a study of blood T cell repertoires in COVID-19. Overall study: PBMCs, B-cell-depleted T cells, or T cells provided the cDNA or gDNA that made up the material.

Source study methods: The assay estimated nucleated cells by amplifying reference gene primers. The protocol was immunoSEQ multiplex PCR, while the TCRdb copy is restricted to in-frame clones and leaves out a portion. V, J and clone size are taken as reported in that table, and D and trimming were inferred from the DNA itself. Of 100,000 to 150,000 clones detected, around 90% appear once; the ten largest clones hold roughly 3.7%. Germline V gene data show CDR1 as LNHDA and CDR2 as SQIVND (reference sequence). CDR3 length: 14 amino acids. V was pared by 5 bases and J by 0 bases, with 10 bases between.

The sample taken for sequencing was peripheral blood. The gene calls are TRBV19 and TRBJ2-5; tentative D call: TRBD1 (6 bases). The TCR sequence derives from a man aged 45-65 years with active COVID-19. DNA of the CDR3: TGTGCCAGTAGTGCCCGGGACAACCAAGAGACCCAGTACTTC. Translation gives CASSARDNQETQYF.